A selection of T cell receptor beta chains follows, all from one sample in a study of T cell responses to AZD1222 COVID-19 vaccine. Only in-frame clones appear in the TCRdb table, and some are missing; sequencing was by immunoSEQ multiplex PCR. The sample lists 150,000 to 200,000 clones, 90% occurring once. Here the sequenced sample was peripheral blood, taken on day 0 of AZD1222 vaccination. The source is an adult in good health. Both conserved end residues are part of each CDR3. A D gene is named only where the DNA matches it firmly. Some rows have no size entry. The others give once, few or many, or a class for an expanded clone.

d_call j_call v_call clone_size cdr3_aa cdr3_nt
TRBD1 TRBJ1-2 TRBV5-1 once CASSRLPTGEERYGYTF TGCGCCAGCAGCCGACTTCCGACAGGGGAGGAAAGATATGGCTACACCTTC
- TRBJ2-5 TRBV2 - CASRAMGIWGGRETQYF TGTGCCAGCAGGGCGATGGGAATCTGGGGGGGGCGAGAGACCCAGTACTTC
- TRBJ2-7 TRBV7-8 - CASSTDRSYEQYF TGTGCCAGCAGCACGGACAGATCCTACGAGCAGTACTTC
- TRBJ2-5 TRBV5-1 - CASSQGPTLGTQYF TGCGCCAGCAGCCAGGGACCCACGCTGGGGACCCAGTACTTC
TRBD1 TRBJ1-3 TRBV7-2 - CASSLAGQGNTIYF TGTGCCAGCAGCTTAGCGGGACAGGGAAACACCATATATTTT
TRBD2 TRBJ2-1 TRBV30 - CAWSLGLAGGPHEQFF TGTGCCTGGAGTCTGGGACTAGCGGGAGGGCCCCATGAGCAGTTCTTC
TRBD1 TRBJ2-7 TRBV7-9 few CASSSSDRGPTEQYF TGTGCCAGCTCCTCGTCCGACAGGGGGCCCACCGAGCAGTACTTC
TRBD2 TRBJ2-5 TRBV25-1 - CASSPGVSGGQETQYF TGTGCCAGCAGCCCGGGTGTTAGCGGGGGCCAAGAGACCCAGTACTTC
TRBD1 TRBJ1-4 TRBV5-1 - CASGTGANEKLFF TGCGCCAGCGGGACAGGGGCTAATGAAAAACTGTTTTTT
TRBD1 TRBJ1-1 TRBV7-9 once CASSTSGGPLNTEAFF TGTGCCAGCAGCACTTCAGGGGGCCCCTTGAACACTGAAGCTTTCTTT
TRBD2 TRBJ2-2 TRBV29-1 - CSAGLAGASTGELFF TGCAGCGCCGGACTAGCGGGAGCGAGCACCGGGGAGCTGTTTTTT
- TRBJ2-7 TRBV5-1 - CASSAGRDYEQYF TGCGCCAGCAGCGCTGGACGGGACTACGAGCAGTACTTC
TRBD1 TRBJ2-7 TRBV5-4 - CASSLHQGAGEQYF TGTGCCAGCAGCTTGCACCAGGGGGCCGGCGAGCAGTACTTC
TRBD1 TRBJ1-1 TRBV7-9 - CASSSGQGSGNTEAFF TGTGCCAGCAGCTCCGGACAGGGGAGCGGGAACACTGAAGCTTTCTTT
- TRBJ2-7 TRBV14 - CASSQGYEQYF TGTGCCAGCAGCCAAGGGTACGAGCAGTACTTC
- TRBJ2-5 TRBV5-6 - CASSPTRGIGETQYF TGTGCCAGCAGCCCCACTCGGGGGATCGGAGAGACCCAGTACTTC
- TRBJ2-7 TRBV5-5 - CASRTNYEQYF TGTGCTAGTCGGACAAACTACGAGCAGTACTTC